Below are 16 T cell receptor beta chains sequenced from a single sample in a study of blood T cell repertoires in COVID-19. Repertoires were generated with immunoSEQ multiplex PCR, while TCRdb's copy carries only in-frame clones and drops some. The sample includes roughly 68,000 clones, around 87% of them seen just once. Sequences were obtained from peripheral blood. Source of these receptors: a man aged 45-65 years with active COVID-19.

The chain couples TRBV30 to TRBJ1-1, with 9 nucleotides matching TRBD1. CDR1 is GTSNPN and CDR2 is SVGIG in the germline V gene (reference sequence). V trimming: 8 bases; J trimming: 4 bases; junction bases outside the gene matches: 5. The CDR3 runs 12 residues. The chain's CDR3 is CARGQGGTEAFF. The CDR3 bases are TGTGCCCGGGGACAGGGTGGCACTGAAGCTTTCTTT.

V and J are TRBV15 and TRBJ1-6, with no clear D. V was clipped by 4 bases and J by 13 bases, with 14 bases between them. The CDR3 extends over 13 amino acids. The germline gives CDR1 LNHNV, CDR2 YYDKDF (reference sequence). The CDR3 DNA follows: TGTGCCACCAGCACAGGACGGACTTGGCCCCTCCACTTT. As protein: CATSTGRTWPLHF.

DNA of the CDR3: TGTGCCAGCAGCTCACGCGGCGGGGCCAGATACGAGCAGTACTTC. Its translation is CASSSRGGARYEQYF. The chain has TRBV7-2 and TRBJ2-7; TRBD2 is a possible D gene (6 bases). Germline V CDR1 and CDR2: SGHTA, FQGNSA. CDR3 size: 15 residues. The V end lost 4 bases, the J end lost 4 bases, and 17 bases lay between the germline ends.

The chain links TRBV28 to TRBJ1-1, with 8 positions matching TRBD1. Germline V CDR1 and CDR2: MDHEN, SYDVKM. The CDR3 runs 16 residues. V was clipped by 6 bases and J by 5 bases; unmatched bases: 14. The CDR3 loop is CASSSPGGARRTEAFF. The DNA for the CDR3 is TGTGCCAGCAGCAGCCCAGGGGGCGCCAGAAGGACTGAAGCTTTCTTT.

This clone was detected only a few times. This rearrangement joins TRBV30 to TRBJ1-5, with D uncertain. Per the germline V gene, CDR1 is GTSNPN and CDR2 is SVGIG (reference sequence). The CDR3 contains 12 residues. Between the trimmed V and J ends, which lost 0 bases and 6 bases, there was a span of 6 bases. The CDR3 is CAWSVHGQPQHF. The CDR3, as DNA: TGTGCCTGGAGTGTACATGGTCAGCCCCAGCATTTT.

The chain uses TRBV28 and TRBJ1-2, with D perhaps TRBD1 (6 bases). CDR3 size: 15 residues. Germline V CDR1 and CDR2: MDHEN, SYDVKM. V lost 2 bases and J 4 bases, leaving 14 bases between the germline ends. Here the CDR3 reads CASSLPRDKLYGYTF. CDR3 coding DNA: TGTGCCAGCAGTTTACCCCGGGACAAGCTCTATGGCTACACCTTC.

The chain links TRBV4-3 to TRBJ2-5; no firm D call. The CDR3 loop spans 15 amino acids. CDR1 is LGHNA and CDR2 is YSLEER in the germline V gene. The germline V and J ends were trimmed by 1 base and 2 bases, with 11 bases remaining between them. The CDR3 loop reads CASSQVPRVQETQYF. DNA of the CDR3: TGCGCCAGCAGCCAAGTCCCTCGGGTACAAGAGACCCAGTACTTC.

The J gene is TRBJ1-3, the V gene TRBV6-5, with 7 positions matching TRBD1. The CDR3 consists of 14 residues. Germline CDR1 and CDR2: MNHEY and SVGAGI. The V segment lost 6 bases and the J segment 2 bases; nucleotides outside the gene matches: 4. Written as DNA, the CDR3 is TGTGCCAGCAGCCAACAGGGGACTGGAAACACCATATATTTT. Protein product: CASSQQGTGNTIYF.

The chain combines TRBV9 with TRBJ2-1, with 10 bases that match TRBD2. V trimming: 5 bases; J trimming: 5 bases; junction bases outside the gene matches: 4. Germline V CDR1 and CDR2: SGDLS, YYNGEE. The length of the CDR3 is 14 residues. DNA of the CDR3: TGTGCCAGCAGTCTAGCGGGGGCGAACAATGAGCAGTTCTTC. Protein product: CASSLAGANNEQFF.

The chain couples TRBV11-1 to TRBJ2-2; D may be TRBD2 (5 bases). The V end lost 2 bases, the J end lost 7 bases, and 11 bases lay between the germline ends. The CDR3 is made up of 14 amino acids. Germline-derived CDR1 and CDR2 are SGHAT and FQDESV (reference sequence). CDR3 sequence: CASSLKQRRGELFF. CDR3 coding DNA: TGTGCCAGCAGCTTAAAGCAGCGGCGCGGGGAGCTGTTTTTT.

The chain has TRBV5-4 and TRBJ2-5; D unresolved. CDR1 SGHNT and CDR2 YYREEE come from the germline V gene (reference sequence). Trimming took 0 bases from V and 4 from J, leaving 13 bases between them. The CDR3 runs 15 residues. CDR3 sequence (DNA): TGTGCCAGCAGCTTGGGGCGCGGATTCGGAGAGACCCAGTACTTC. Translating gives CASSLGRGFGETQYF.

CDR3 bases: TGTGCCAGCAGCTTATTGGGCACAGGGAACGGGGAGCTGTTTTTT. Residues: CASSLLGTGNGELFF. The chain combines TRBV7-9 with TRBJ2-2; perhaps TRBD1 as D (6 bases). The length of the CDR3 is 15 residues. The germline gives CDR1 SEHNR, CDR2 FQNEAQ (reference sequence). Trimming cost V 2 bases and J 7 bases, with 14 bases left between them.

This chain joins TRBV29-1 and TRBJ1-6; D is unclear. V lost 4 bases, J lost 6 bases, and 10 bases lay in between. This CDR3 is 13 amino acids long. The V gene's germline CDR1 is SQVTM and CDR2 ANQGSEA. DNA of the CDR3: TGCAGCGTTGTAGAACAGAGTAATTCACCCCTCCACTTT. Amino acid sequence: CSVVEQSNSPLHF. The full variable domain, its missing parts supplied by reference TRBV29-1 and TRBJ1-6, is SAVISQKPSRDICQRGTSLTIQCQVDSQVTMMFWYRQQPGQSLTLIATANQGSEATYESGFVIDKFPISRPNLTFSTLTVSNMSPEDSSIYLCSVVEQSNSPLHFGNGTRLTVT.

This sequence joins TRBV10-3 and TRBJ1-5, with 9 bases identical to TRBD1. The CDR3 contains 14 residues. Germline CDR1 ENHRY, CDR2 SYGVKD. The V gene end was trimmed by 11 bases and the J gene end by 9 bases; junction bases not matched to a gene: 14. CDR3 amino acids: CAAGAGTGSWPQHF. Here the CDR3 DNA reads TGTGCCGCCGGCGCCGGGACAGGGAGTTGGCCCCAGCATTTT.

The V gene is TRBV6-5, the J gene TRBJ2-1; 11 nucleotides match TRBD2. This CDR3 region has 15 residues. With 6 bases clipped from V and 3 bases from J, the junction kept 4 bases outside the gene matches. Germline assignment: CDR1 MNHEY and CDR2 SVGAGI. CDR3 DNA: TGTGCCAGCAGCAAGACTAGCGGGGACTACAATGAGCAGTTCTTC. Its translation: CASSKTSGDYNEQFF.

V is TRBV5-4 and J is TRBJ2-2; 11 bases agree with TRBD2. The CDR3 is made up of 16 amino acids. The V gene's germline CDR1 is SGHNT and CDR2 YYREEE (reference sequence). The V segment lost 1 base and the J segment 5 bases; nucleotides outside the gene matches: 4. The CDR3 spells CASSLRLAGLTGELFF. Here the CDR3 DNA reads TGTGCCAGCAGCTTGAGACTAGCGGGACTTACCGGGGAGCTGTTTTTT.